This entry is about one TCR beta chain. TCRdb's copy holds only in-frame clones and misses some; the assay was immunoSEQ multiplex PCR. The sample shows roughly 50,000 clones, 85% of them seen only once. Time point described: pretreatment peripheral blood. This entry comes from a study of PD-L1 blockade in urothelial cancer. Turning to the study itself: Blood analyses occurred 3 weeks (second dose) and 6 weeks post treatment start.

This clonotype was obtained from a man between 65 and 85 years old with urothelial cancer. The source was PBMCs, collected around atezolizumab (anti-PD-L1) treatment.

Here the CDR3 reads CASSRRRRANVLTF. The CDR3 bases are TGTGCCAGCAGCCGCCGGAGGCGGGCCAACGTCCTGACTTTC. The chain combines TRBV6-7 with TRBJ2-6; perhaps TRBD2 as D (5 bases). TRBV6-7 is an ORF for which the function is uncertain. The CDR3 runs 14 residues. V was trimmed by 6 bases and J by 5 bases, leaving 11 bases between them.